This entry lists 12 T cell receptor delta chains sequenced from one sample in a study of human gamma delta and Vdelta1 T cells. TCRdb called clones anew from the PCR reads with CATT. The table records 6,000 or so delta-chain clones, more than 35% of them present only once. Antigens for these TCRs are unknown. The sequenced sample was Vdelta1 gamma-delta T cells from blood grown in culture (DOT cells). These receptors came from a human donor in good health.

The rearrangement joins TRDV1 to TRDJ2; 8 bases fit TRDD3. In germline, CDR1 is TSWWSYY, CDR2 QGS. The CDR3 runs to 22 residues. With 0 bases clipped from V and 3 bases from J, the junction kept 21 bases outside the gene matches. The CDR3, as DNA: TGTGCTCTTGGGGAACTTCCCCGCTTCGGGATCTCTGGGGGAGAAATGACAGCACAACTCTTCTTT. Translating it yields CALGELPRFGISGGEMTAQLFF.

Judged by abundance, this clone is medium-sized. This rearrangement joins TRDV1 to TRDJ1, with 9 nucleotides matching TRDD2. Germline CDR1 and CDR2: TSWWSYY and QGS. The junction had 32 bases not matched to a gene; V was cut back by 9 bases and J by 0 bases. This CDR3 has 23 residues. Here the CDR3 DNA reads TGTGCTCTCTACTTAACGCGGCCTTCCTACTATGATTTACCGGGGGACTACACCGATAAACTCATCTTT. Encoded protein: CALYLTRPSYYDLPGDYTDKLIF.

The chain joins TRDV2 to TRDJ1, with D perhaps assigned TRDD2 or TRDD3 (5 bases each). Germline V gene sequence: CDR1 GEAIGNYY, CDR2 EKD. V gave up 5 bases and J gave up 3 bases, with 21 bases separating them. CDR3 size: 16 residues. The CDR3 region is CACGTYVTWVADKLIF. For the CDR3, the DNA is TGTGCCTGTGGTACCTACGTTACCTGGGTCGCCGATAAACTCATCTTT.

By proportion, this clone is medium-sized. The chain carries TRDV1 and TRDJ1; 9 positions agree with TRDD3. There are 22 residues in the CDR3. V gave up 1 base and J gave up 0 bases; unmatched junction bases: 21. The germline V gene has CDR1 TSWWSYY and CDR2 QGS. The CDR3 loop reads CALGEPTFLPSDWGTDTDKLIF. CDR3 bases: TGTGCTCTTGGGGAACCTACCTTCCTTCCGTCGGACTGGGGGACCGACACCGATAAACTCATCTTT.

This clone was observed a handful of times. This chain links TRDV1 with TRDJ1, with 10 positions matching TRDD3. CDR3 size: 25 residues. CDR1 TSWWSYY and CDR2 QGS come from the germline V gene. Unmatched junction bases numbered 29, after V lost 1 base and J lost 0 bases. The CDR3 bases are TGTGCTCTTGGGGAACCACGGCGCAAACTACGGACCGGTACTGGGGGATCCGAGTACACCGATAAACTCATCTTT. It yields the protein CALGEPRRKLRTGTGGSEYTDKLIF.

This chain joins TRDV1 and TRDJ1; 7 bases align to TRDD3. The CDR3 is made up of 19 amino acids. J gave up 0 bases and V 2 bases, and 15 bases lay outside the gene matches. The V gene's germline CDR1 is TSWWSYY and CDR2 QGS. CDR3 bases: TGTGCTCTTGGGGAATTTGTCGGTTTGGTGGGGGACTACACCGATAAACTCATCTTT. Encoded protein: CALGEFVGLVGDYTDKLIF.

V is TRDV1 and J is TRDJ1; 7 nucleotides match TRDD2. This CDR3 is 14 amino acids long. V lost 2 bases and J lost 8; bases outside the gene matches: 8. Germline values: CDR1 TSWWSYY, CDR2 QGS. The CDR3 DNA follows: TGTGCTCTTGGGGAAACCGGCCTTCCTCGCAAACTCATCTTT. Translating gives CALGETGLPRKLIF.

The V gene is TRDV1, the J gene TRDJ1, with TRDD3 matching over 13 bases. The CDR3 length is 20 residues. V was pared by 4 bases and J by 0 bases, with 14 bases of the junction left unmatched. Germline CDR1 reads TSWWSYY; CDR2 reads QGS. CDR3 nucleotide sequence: TGTGCTCTTGGGGGCTTGATTGGCAACTGGGGGATACGGTACACCGATAAACTCATCTTT. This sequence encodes CALGGLIGNWGIRYTDKLIF.

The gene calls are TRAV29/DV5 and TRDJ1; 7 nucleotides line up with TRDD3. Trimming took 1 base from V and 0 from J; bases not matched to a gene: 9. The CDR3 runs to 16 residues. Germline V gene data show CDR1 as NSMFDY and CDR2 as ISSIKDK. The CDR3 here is CAASRLLGYHTDKLIF. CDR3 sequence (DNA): TGTGCAGCAAGCCGCCTATTGGGATACCACACCGATAAACTCATCTTT.

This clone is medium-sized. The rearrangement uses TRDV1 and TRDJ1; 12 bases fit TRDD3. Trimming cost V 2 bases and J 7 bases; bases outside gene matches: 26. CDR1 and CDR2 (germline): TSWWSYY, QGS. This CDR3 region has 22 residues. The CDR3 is CALGESKPSLILTGGYFAKLIF. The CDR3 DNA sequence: TGTGCTCTTGGGGAAAGTAAGCCTTCCTTAATACTTACTGGGGGATACTTCGCTAAACTCATCTTT.

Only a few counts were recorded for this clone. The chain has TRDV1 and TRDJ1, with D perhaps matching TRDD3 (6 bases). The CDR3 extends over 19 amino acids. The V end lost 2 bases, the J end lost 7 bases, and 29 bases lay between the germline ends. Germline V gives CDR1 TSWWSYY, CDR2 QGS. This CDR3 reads CALGEGGALTDGGWTKLIF. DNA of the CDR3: TGTGCTCTTGGGGAAGGGGGGGCCTTGACTGATGGGGGTTGGACTAAACTCATCTTT.

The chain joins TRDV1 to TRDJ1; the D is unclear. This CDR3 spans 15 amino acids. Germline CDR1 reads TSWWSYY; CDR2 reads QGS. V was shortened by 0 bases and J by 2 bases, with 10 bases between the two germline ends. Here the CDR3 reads CALGELTRGTDKLIF. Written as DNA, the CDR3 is TGTGCTCTTGGGGAACTAACCAGAGGTACCGATAAACTCATCTTT.